This T cell receptor (beta chain) was documented in a study of OX40 agonist ivuxolimab in advanced cancers. In the study overall: Administration of intravenous ivuxolimab to patients occurred every 2 weeks at 0.01 to 10 mg/kg.

TCRdb keeps only in-frame clones here, not all; method: immunoSEQ multiplex PCR. The profile shows tens of thousands of clones, approximately 85% of them singletons. With baseline, cycle 4 day 1, and cycle 7 day 1 as timepoints, blood was sampled. This CDR3 region has 14 residues. V lost 4 bases to trimming and J lost 7 bases; unmatched junction nucleotides: 4. Germline V gene lookup returns CDR1 MNHNS and CDR2 SASEGT. The sequence derives from an adult with an advanced solid tumor such as melanoma, head and neck, liver or kidney cancer. Sequenced material: CD4+ or CD8+ T cells sorted from blood, taken in a trial of the OX40 agonist ivuxolimab. V usage is TRBV6-1 and J usage is TRBJ2-2; 9 bases align to TRBD1. The CDR3 nucleotides are TGTGCCAGCAGTGTACGACAGGGGGTCGGGGAGCTGTTTTTT. Translating it yields CASSVRQGVGELFF.